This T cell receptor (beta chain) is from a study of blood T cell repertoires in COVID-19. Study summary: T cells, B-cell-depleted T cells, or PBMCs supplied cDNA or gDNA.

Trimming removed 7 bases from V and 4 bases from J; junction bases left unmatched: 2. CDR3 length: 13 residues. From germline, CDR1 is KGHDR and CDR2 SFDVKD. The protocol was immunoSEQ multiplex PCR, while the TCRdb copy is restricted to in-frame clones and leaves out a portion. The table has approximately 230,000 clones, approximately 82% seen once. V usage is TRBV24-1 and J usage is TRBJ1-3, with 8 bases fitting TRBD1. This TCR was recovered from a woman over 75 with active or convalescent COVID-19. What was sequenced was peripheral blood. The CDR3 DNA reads TGTGCCACCAGCGGGACAGGCGGAAACACCATATATTTT. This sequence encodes CATSGTGGNTIYF.